This T cell receptor (beta chain) emerged from a study of metastatic and nonmetastatic thyroid tumors. Study overall: Comparison of repertoires was carried out across blood and tumor or nodule tissue from malignant and benign thyroid patients. Study observations and caveats: A significant increase in TCR beta diversity was reportedly seen in malignant thyroid tumors relative to benign nodules, in blood and tumor.

Points on this clone: The antigen is unknown.

Study processing details: CDR3 differences across clinicopathological groups were used to build a distant-metastasis classifier for papillary thyroid cancer. TCRdb re-called clones from the PCR reads using MiXCR. What appears here as the V and J calls and clone size reflects TCRdb's work, not the paper's. In the table there are 4,500 to 5,500 clones, roughly 35% of which are singletons. CDR1 and CDR2 from the germline V gene are GTSNPN and SVGIG (reference sequence). This CDR3 spans 15 amino acids. V lost 3 bases and J lost 4; bases outside the gene matches: 12. All patients were untreated before thyroid surgery.

The sequence was collected from a male donor with papillary thyroid cancer or a benign thyroid nodule (not recorded which). Some clones in this sample may be carry-over from other donors' samples. Sequences were obtained from adjacent normal tissue. The chain carries TRBV30 and TRBJ2-7; TRBD1 matches at 7 bases. The CDR3 sequence is CAWSASRGSAYEQYF. In nucleotides, the CDR3 is TGTGCCTGGAGCGCCAGCAGGGGGTCAGCTTACGAGCAGTACTTC.